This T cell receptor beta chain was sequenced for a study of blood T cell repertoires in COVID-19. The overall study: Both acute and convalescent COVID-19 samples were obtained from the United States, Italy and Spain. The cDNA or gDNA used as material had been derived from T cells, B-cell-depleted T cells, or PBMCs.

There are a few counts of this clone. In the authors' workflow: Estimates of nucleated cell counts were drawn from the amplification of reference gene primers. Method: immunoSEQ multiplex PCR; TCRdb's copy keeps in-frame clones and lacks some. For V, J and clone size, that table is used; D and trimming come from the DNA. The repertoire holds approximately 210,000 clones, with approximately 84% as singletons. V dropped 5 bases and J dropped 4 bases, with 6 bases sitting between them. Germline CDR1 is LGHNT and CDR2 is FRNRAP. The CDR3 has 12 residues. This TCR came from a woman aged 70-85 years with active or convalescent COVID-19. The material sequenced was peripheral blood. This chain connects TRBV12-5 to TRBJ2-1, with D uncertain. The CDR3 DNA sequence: TGTGCTAGTGGTCTCAGGTACAATGAGCAGTTCTTC. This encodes CASGLRYNEQFF.